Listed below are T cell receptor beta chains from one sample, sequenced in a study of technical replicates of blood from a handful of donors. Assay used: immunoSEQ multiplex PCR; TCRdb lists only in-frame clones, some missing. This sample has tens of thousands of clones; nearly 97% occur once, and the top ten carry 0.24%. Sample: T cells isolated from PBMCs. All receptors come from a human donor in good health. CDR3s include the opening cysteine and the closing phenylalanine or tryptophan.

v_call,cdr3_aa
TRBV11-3,CASSTLKNTEAFF
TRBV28,CASSLGLPRPSYEQYF
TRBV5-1,CASSSTGWSSYEQYF
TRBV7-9,CASSFVGGAGGPYEQYF
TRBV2,CASTSGQGLYYEQYF
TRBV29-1,CSVRSPGQPTIYEQYF
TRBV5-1,CASRFEDGNSPLHF
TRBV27,CASSFSGRYEQYF
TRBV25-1,CASSETYNEQFF
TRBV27,CASRIRGGVNGELFF
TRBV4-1,CASSQGVRDSLLRAQYF
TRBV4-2,CASSPSLGTGNTEAFF